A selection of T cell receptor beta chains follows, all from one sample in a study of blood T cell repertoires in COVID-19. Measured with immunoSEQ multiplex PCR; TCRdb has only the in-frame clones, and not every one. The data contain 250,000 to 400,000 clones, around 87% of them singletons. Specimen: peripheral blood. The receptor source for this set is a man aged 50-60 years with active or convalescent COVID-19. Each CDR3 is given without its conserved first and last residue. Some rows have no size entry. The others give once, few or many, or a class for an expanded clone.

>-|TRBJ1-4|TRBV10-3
AISDGAANNEKLF
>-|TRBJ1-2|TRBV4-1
ASSQDLNSGYGYT
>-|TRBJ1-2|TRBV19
ASSIRDRGSNGYT
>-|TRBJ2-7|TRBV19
ASSPLDRGPDEQY
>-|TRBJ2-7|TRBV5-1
ASSLTGGFPYEQY
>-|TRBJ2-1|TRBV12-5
ASGTGQGWDEQF
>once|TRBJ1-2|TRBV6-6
ASSSIQENYGYT
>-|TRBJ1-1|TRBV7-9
ASTSPLRQGADTEAF
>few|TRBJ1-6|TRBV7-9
ASSLVGGGGSPLH
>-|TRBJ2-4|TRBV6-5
ASRHDTLAKNIQY
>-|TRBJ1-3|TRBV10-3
AISTGTTGNTIY
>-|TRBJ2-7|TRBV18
ASSPSTGGLTEQY
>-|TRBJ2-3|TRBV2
ASSRTSGSGTDTQY
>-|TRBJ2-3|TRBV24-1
ATSDRGSTDTQY
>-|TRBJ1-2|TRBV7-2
ASSLDWTAYGYT
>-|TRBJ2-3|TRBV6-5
ASQAGAGTDTQY
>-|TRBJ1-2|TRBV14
ASSQRTEFLGYT
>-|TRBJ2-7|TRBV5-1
ASSLEYFHEQY
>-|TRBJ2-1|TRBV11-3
ASSSLVNEQF
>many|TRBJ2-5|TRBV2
ASRDISGAQETQY
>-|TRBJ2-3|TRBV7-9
ASSGTSGTDTQY
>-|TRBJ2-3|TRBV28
ASSPGQGWADTQY
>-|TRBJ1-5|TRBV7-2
ASSVQGGNQPQH
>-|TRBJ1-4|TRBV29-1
SVEDRRGGVFGKLF
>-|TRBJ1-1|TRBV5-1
ASGGEIEAF
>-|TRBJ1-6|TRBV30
AWNTGGRNSPLH
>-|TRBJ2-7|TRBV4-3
ASSQGWSALATYEQY
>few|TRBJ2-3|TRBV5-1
ASSLGTVGNTQY
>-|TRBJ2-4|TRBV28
ASSSPGAAKNIQY
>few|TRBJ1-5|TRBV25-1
ASSEYEGGRNQPQH
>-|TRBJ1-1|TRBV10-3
ATRAQVSMNTEAF